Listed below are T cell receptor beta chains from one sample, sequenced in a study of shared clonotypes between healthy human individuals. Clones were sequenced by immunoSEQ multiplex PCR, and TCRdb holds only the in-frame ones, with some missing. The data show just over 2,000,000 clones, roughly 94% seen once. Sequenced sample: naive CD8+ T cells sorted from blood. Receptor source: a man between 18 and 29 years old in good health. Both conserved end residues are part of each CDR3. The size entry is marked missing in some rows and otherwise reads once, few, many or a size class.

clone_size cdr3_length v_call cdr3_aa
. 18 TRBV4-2 CASSQEDRVERDKETQYF
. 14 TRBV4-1 CASSQDFGVREQFF
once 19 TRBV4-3 CASSQERTSGAASTDTQYF
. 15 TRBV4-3 CASSQEDRSDQPQHF
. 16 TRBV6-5 CASSFGTGYPNEKLFF
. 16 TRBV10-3 CAISTGTGKNTGELFF
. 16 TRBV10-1 CASSGDRRFYTDTQYF
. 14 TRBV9 CASSVVLGDTEAFF
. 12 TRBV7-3 CASSPDGGELFF
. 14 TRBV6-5 CASSQGQGAYEQYF
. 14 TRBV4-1 CASSEGQITYEQYF
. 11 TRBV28 CASTSDQPQHF
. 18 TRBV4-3 CASSQDRSSGSAYNEQFF
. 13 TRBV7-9 CASSSQPLDEQYF
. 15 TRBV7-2 CASSLLTSGNETQYF
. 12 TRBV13 CASSLGGDEAFF
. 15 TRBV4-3 CASSSLSSYNSPLHF
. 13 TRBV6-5 CASSYEGFSPLHF
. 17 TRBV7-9 CASSFTVQGPGANVLTF
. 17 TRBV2 CASSRTTTSGSRDEQFF
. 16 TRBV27 CASSPGLAGPYNEQFF
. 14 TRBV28 CASSRRQGVTEAFF
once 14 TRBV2 CASQDRGVGETQYF
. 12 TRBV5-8 CASSTGANEAFF
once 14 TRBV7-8 CASSPGQGPYEQYF
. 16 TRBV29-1 CSVEEERQTGANVLTF
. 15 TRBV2 CASSEGSGSSYEQYF
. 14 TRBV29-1 CSAVTSLPPDGYTF
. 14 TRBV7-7 CASSSGDGPYEQYF